The 28 T cell receptor beta chains in this list originate from one sample, sequenced in a study of blood T cells in healthy people across ages. The use of a sample-barcoded 5' primer and a J-beta primer mix characterized a second PCR of roughly 7 to 12 cycles. Using its own MiXCR run on the 5' RACE reads, TCRdb lists one record per CDR3 protein. The sample comprises 600,000 to 850,000 distinct CDR3 sequences, approximately 25% of which are singletons, and 9.4% rests with the top ten. These data were also filed under a second study, of T cells of mothers and their children.

Material: blood. These receptors came from a boy younger than 18 in good health.

This rearrangement joins TRBV9 to TRBJ1-6, with D possibly matching TRBD1 (6 bases). The V and J ends lost 0 bases and 6 bases respectively, with 22 bases between them. This CDR3 contains 19 residues. The germline V gene encodes CDR1 SGDLS and CDR2 YYNGEE. The CDR3 nucleotides read TGTGCCAGCAGCGTAGCGCCCACTGGGGGGGGGCTGAGTAATTCACCCCTCCACTTT. Protein: CASSVAPTGGGLSNSPLHF.

This chain links TRBV4-3 with TRBJ1-2, with D uncertain. CDR1 is LGHNA and CDR2 is YSLEER in the germline V gene. The CDR3 runs 16 residues. Trimming stripped 1 base from V and 4 bases from J, with 16 bases between. CDR3 residues: CASSQGAGASVYGYTF. DNA for the CDR3: TGCGCCAGCAGCCAAGGGGCGGGAGCATCCGTCTATGGCTACACCTTC.

This chain links TRBV28 with TRBJ2-6, with D possibly being TRBD1 (6 bases). CDR1 and CDR2 (germline): MDHEN, SYDVKM. This CDR3 region has 14 residues. Trimming cost V 8 bases and J 1 base, with 9 bases left between them. For the CDR3, the DNA is TGTGCCAGCGGGGGCGGTTCTGGGGCCAACGTCCTGACTTTC. This codes for CASGGGSGANVLTF.

This sequence joins TRBV7-2 and TRBJ2-7, with unresolved D. The CDR3 consists of 13 residues. The germline gives CDR1 SGHTA, CDR2 FQGNSA. Trimming left V 7 bases short and J 3 bases short, with 13 bases between. The CDR3, as DNA: TGTGCCAGCACCCATCCGTCCCTCTACGAGCAGTACTTC. Protein sequence: CASTHPSLYEQYF.

The chain links TRBV20-1 to TRBJ2-1; 7 bases are a match to TRBD2. Germline assignment: CDR1 DFQATT and CDR2 SNEGSKA (reference sequence). After removal of 0 bases from V and 4 bases from J, the junction contained 9 bases not matched to a gene. CDR3 size: 16 residues. CDR3 in DNA: TGCAGTGCTAGAGATTGGACGGGGGGAGGATACAATGAGCAGTTCTTC. Amino acid sequence: CSARDWTGGGYNEQFF.

V gene TRBV15 combines with J gene TRBJ2-5; possibly TRBD2 for D (5 bases). This CDR3 contains 15 residues. Trimming pared 5 bases from V and 4 bases from J, leaving 17 bases between. Germline V lookup: CDR1 LNHNV, CDR2 YYDKDF (reference sequence). CDR3 region: CATSVLEGWGETQYF. The CDR3 nucleotides read TGTGCCACCAGCGTGCTCGAGGGATGGGGAGAGACCCAGTACTTC.

The sample holds a few counts of this clonotype. The J gene is TRBJ1-6, the V gene TRBV12-3 or TRBV12-4; D gene ambiguous. The CDR3 loop spans 13 amino acids. V was trimmed by 6 bases and J by 8 bases, leaving 11 bases between them. The CDR3 spells CASRSGRYSPLHF. CDR3 nucleotide sequence: TGTGCCAGCAGGTCGGGTCGGTATTCACCCCTCCACTTT.

Comment on this clonotype: Mismatch with germline at one junction end may stem from a read error. The chain couples TRBV6-1 to TRBJ2-5; D may correspond to TRBD1 or TRBD2 (5 bases each). The CDR3 runs to 15 residues. Germline V gene data show CDR1 as MNHNS and CDR2 as SASEGT. CDR3 sequence (DNA): TGTGCCAGCATCCCTGGGGCGGGCTCCTACAATGAGCAGTCCTTC. It encodes CASIPGAGSYNEQSF.

This clonotype was counted a few times. The V gene is TRBV7-3, the J gene TRBJ2-5; 10 nucleotides line up with TRBD1. V gave up 6 bases and J gave up 5 bases; unmatched junction bases: 18. The CDR3 consists of 18 residues. Germline loops: CDR1 SGHTA, CDR2 FQGTGA. The CDR3 nucleotides read TGTGCCAGCAGAATAACCGGGACAGGGGTTTTGGTCAGGGAGACCCAGTACTTC. This gives the protein CASRITGTGVLVRETQYF.

The J gene is TRBJ2-1, the V gene TRBV28; D might be TRBD1 (6 bases). The J call may be in error: the DNA end matches TRBJ2-7 better. This CDR3 is built from 14 residues. CDR1 MDHEN and CDR2 SYDVKM come from the germline V gene. CDR3 nucleotide sequence: TGTGCCAGCAGACCAGGGGACGCCCGGTACGAGCAGTACTTC. Amino acids: CASRPGDARYEQYF.

The V call is TRBV6-1, the J call TRBJ1-1, with D perhaps matching TRBD1 (5 bases). The CDR3 contains 17 residues. The germline V gene encodes CDR1 MNHNS and CDR2 SASEGT. V gave up 6 bases and J gave up 0 bases, with 20 bases separating them. The CDR3 loop reads CASRGDGLILMNTEAFF. Here the CDR3 DNA reads TGTGCCAGCAGGGGGGACGGACTTATCCTGATGAACACTGAAGCTTTCTTT.

This chain uses TRBV29-1 with TRBJ2-5, with 7 nucleotides matching TRBD1. There are 11 residues in the CDR3. The V gene's germline CDR1 is SQVTM and CDR2 ANQGSEA. The CDR3 DNA reads as TGCAACCGGACAGGTCGAGAGACCCAGTACTTC. This translates into CNRTGRETQYF.

This clonotype showed up just once. This chain joins TRBV6-5 and TRBJ1-4; D unresolved. The CDR3 has 17 amino acids. The V and J ends lost 2 bases and 8 bases respectively, with 21 bases between them. The germline gives CDR1 MNHEY, CDR2 SVGAGI. The CDR3 loop reads CASSYDPPGLVREKLFF. For the CDR3, the DNA is TGTGCCAGCAGTTACGACCCTCCGGGCCTCGTCCGGGAAAAACTGTTTTTT.

In its sample, this clonotype was seen a few times. In DNA form, the CDR3 reads TGTGCCAGCACCCCTTCGTGGGGACAGGGTGGGGAGACCCAGTACTTC. Protein product: CASTPSWGQGGETQYF. The J gene is TRBJ2-5, the V gene TRBV27; 9 bases line up with TRBD1. The V gene's germline CDR1 is MNHEY and CDR2 SMNVEV (reference sequence). The V segment lost 7 bases and the J segment 5 bases; nucleotides outside the gene matches: 14. The length of the CDR3 is 16 residues.

This clonotype was detected a few times. The chain combines TRBV29-1 with TRBJ2-2, with 11 bases that match TRBD2. The germline V gene encodes CDR1 SQVTM and CDR2 ANQGSEA. Trimming took 5 bases from V and 4 from J; bases not matched to a gene: 6. The CDR3 runs 15 residues. The DNA for the CDR3 is TGCAGCGTTCGATCCGGGACTAGCGGCACCGGGGAGCTGTTTTTT. This gives the protein CSVRSGTSGTGELFF.

This clonotype appeared a few times. V gene TRBV4-1 combines with J gene TRBJ2-7, with 8 bases identical to TRBD2. In germline, CDR1 is MGHRA, CDR2 YSYEKL. V lost 1 base and J lost 2; bases outside the gene matches: 16. The CDR3 runs to 19 residues. The CDR3 DNA reads as TGCGCCAGCAGCCAAGCCCCCGGGGGCGTGCGGGAGGTTCCCTACGAGCAGTACTTC. Amino acid sequence: CASSQAPGGVREVPYEQYF.

This chain joins TRBV5-6 and TRBJ2-3, with 7 bases aligning to TRBD2. The CDR3 runs 16 residues. Germline V CDR1 and CDR2: SGHDT, YYEEEE. V lost 3 bases and J lost 2; bases outside the gene matches: 9. The DNA of the CDR3 is TGTGCCAGCAGCTGGGCCACCAGCGGGGTCACAGATACGCAGTATTTT. Protein product: CASSWATSGVTDTQYF.

The chain has TRBV12-3 or TRBV12-4 and TRBJ1-5; D is unresolved. Trimming took 3 bases from V and 0 from J, leaving 9 bases between them. The CDR3 is 15 amino acids. The CDR3 DNA reads TGTGCCAGCAGTTTTGTTCAGGTTAGCAATCAGCCCCAGCATTTT. It codes for CASSFVQVSNQPQHF.

This clonotype was observed many times. The rearrangement uses TRBV7-2 and TRBJ2-5; maybe TRBD1 (5 bases). Trimming left V 6 bases short and J 2 bases short, with 10 bases between. Per the germline V gene, CDR1 is SGHTA and CDR2 is FQGNSA. The CDR3 is made up of 13 amino acids. CDR3 bases: TGTGCCAGCAGTTTGAACAGGCAAGAGACCCAGTACTTC. Amino acid sequence: CASSLNRQETQYF. The variable domain in full, completed from reference TRBV7-2 and TRBJ2-5, reads GAGVSQSPSNKVTEKGKDVELRCDPISGHTALYWYRQSLGQGLEFLIYFQGNSAPDKSGLPSDRFSAERTGGSVSTLTIQRTQQEDSAVYLCASSLNRQETQYFGPGTRLLVL.

This clonotype was recorded a few times. V and J are TRBV24-1 and TRBJ2-5, with D perhaps assigned TRBD1 or TRBD2 (5 bases each). The CDR3 is made up of 13 amino acids. Germline assignment: CDR1 KGHDR and CDR2 SFDVKD. V lost 4 bases, J lost 5 bases, and 10 bases lay in between. The chain's CDR3 is CATSEPEGETQYF. The CDR3 bases are TGTGCCACCAGTGAGCCTGAGGGGGAGACCCAGTACTTC.

V is TRBV4-3 and J is TRBJ2-1; D gene ambiguous. The germline V and J ends were trimmed by 0 bases and 5 bases, with 2 bases remaining between them. CDR3 length equals 12 residues. Germline V gene data show CDR1 as LGHNA and CDR2 as YSLEER. CDR3 amino acids: CASSQDNNEQFF. DNA of the CDR3: TGCGCCAGCAGCCAAGACAACAATGAGCAGTTCTTC.

In this sample, this clonotype turned up a few times. V and J are TRBV27 and TRBJ2-5, with 11 bases identical to TRBD2. The J call may be incorrect, as the DNA end agrees better with TRBJ2-1. CDR3 size: 16 residues. The V gene's germline CDR1 is MNHEY and CDR2 SMNVEV (reference sequence). In DNA, the CDR3 is TGTGCCAGCAGCCCTCTACTAGCGGGAGTCTACAATGAGCAGTTCTTC. This codes for CASSPLLAGVYNEQFF.

This clonotype was recorded a few times. CDR3 region: CAGSKAEGGANYGYTF. CDR3 bases: TGTGCCGGCAGCAAAGCGGAAGGGGGAGCTAACTATGGCTACACCTTC. This sequence joins TRBV21-1 and TRBJ1-2; TRBD1, the table's D call, was not compared with the DNA. TRBV21-1 is labeled a pseudogene. The CDR3 has 16 residues.

This clonotype was counted between two and nine times. The CDR3: CASRTGTGYNEQFF. In nucleotides, the CDR3 is TGTGCCAGCAGGACCGGGACAGGTTACAATGAGCAGTTCTTC. The V gene is TRBV7-8, the J gene TRBJ2-1; TRBD1 agrees at 8 bases. The CDR3 has 14 residues. The germline CDR1 and CDR2 sequences are SGHVS and FQNEAQ. The J segment lost 4 bases and the V segment lost 6 bases, leaving 5 bases of the junction unmatched.

This clonotype was observed a few times. The chain has TRBV27 and TRBJ2-5, with D perhaps assigned TRBD1 or TRBD2 (5 bases each). The end of the DNA aligns better with TRBJ2-7, so the J call may be wrong. The germline CDR1 and CDR2 sequences are MNHEY and SMNVEV (reference sequence). This CDR3 is 15 amino acids long. The CDR3 region has the DNA TGTGCCAGCAGTTTTCGACGGTGGGGGAGAGACGAGCAGTACTTC. Protein product: CASSFRRWGRDEQYF.

The chain uses TRBV11-2 and TRBJ2-1; either TRBD1 or TRBD2 may fit D (5 bases each). The J call may be faulty, since TRBJ2-5 better matches the DNA end. The CDR3 spans 11 residues. Germline-derived CDR1 and CDR2 are SGHAT and FQNNGV. The CDR3 region is CASGEGETQYF. In nucleotides, the CDR3 is TGTGCCAGCGGAGAGGGGGAGACCCAGTACTTC.

The rearrangement joins TRBV29-1 to TRBJ2-3; 8 bases match TRBD2. V was clipped by 6 bases and J by 2 bases; unmatched bases: 4. This CDR3 is built from 13 residues. Per germline, CDR1 SQVTM and CDR2 ANQGSEA. Written as DNA, the CDR3 is TGCAGCGTCGGGACTAGTCTCACAGATACGCAGTATTTT. This sequence encodes CSVGTSLTDTQYF.

The chain joins TRBV4-2 to TRBJ2-2; 8 bases align to TRBD2. Germline V gene lookup returns CDR1 LGHNA and CDR2 YNFKEQ. The CDR3 sequence is 17 residues long. V gave up 7 bases and J gave up 2 bases; unmatched junction bases: 12. CDR3 in DNA: TGTGCCAGCACACGTGGCCGAAGCGGGAGTAACACCGGGGAGCTGTTTTTT. Its translation is CASTRGRSGSNTGELFF.